The 28 T cell receptor beta chains below come from one sample, sequenced in a study of long-term antiretroviral therapy in people with HIV. Running of the v3.0 immunoSEQ assay took place at survey level. Sequencing was performed with immunoSEQ multiplex PCR; in TCRdb, only in-frame clones are kept and a portion is missing. This repertoire shows 20,000 to 30,000 clones, 85% to 90% found once; its top ten account for 4.5% to 6%. Sample: unsorted PBMCs, taken about 4.3 years after starting antiretroviral therapy. The receptors shown here come from a man aged 30-40 years with HIV.

The chain links TRBV7-8 to TRBJ2-7; D may be TRBD1 (6 bases). Looked up from germline, CDR1 is SGHVS and CDR2 is FQNEAQ. This CDR3 contains 14 residues. V lost 4 bases to trimming and J lost 4 bases, with 14 bases between them. CDR3 residues: CASSSRDNLYEQYF. CDR3 in DNA: TGTGCCAGCAGCTCACGGGACAATTTGTACGAGCAGTACTTC.

This clone was seen a handful of times. The chain couples TRBV7-9 to TRBJ2-7, with 9 bases that match TRBD1. Germline CDR1 and CDR2: SEHNR and FQNEAQ (reference sequence). CDR3 length: 14 residues. V trimming: 3 bases; J trimming: 4 bases; junction bases outside the gene matches: 4. The CDR3 reads CASSLETGGYEQYF. The CDR3 nucleotides read TGTGCCAGCAGCTTGGAGACAGGGGGATACGAGCAGTACTTC.

The V gene is TRBV4-3, the J gene TRBJ2-3; D is possibly TRBD2 (5 bases). The CDR3 consists of 16 residues. Trimming removed 0 bases from V and 2 bases from J, with 12 bases in between. Germline assignment: CDR1 LGHNA and CDR2 YSLEER. The CDR3 DNA reads TGCGCCAGCAGCCAAGATTTGGGCGGGCCCACAGATACGCAGTATTTT. This translates into CASSQDLGGPTDTQYF.

V and J are TRBV6-5 and TRBJ1-1; no reliable D call. The length of the CDR3 is 13 residues. The germline gives CDR1 MNHEY, CDR2 SVGAGI. Trimming removed 2 bases at V and 1 base at J, with 5 bases between. The CDR3 loop is CASSYTGNTEAFF. CDR3 nucleotide sequence: TGTGCCAGCAGTTACACGGGGAACACTGAAGCTTTCTTT.

The chain employs TRBV5-1 and TRBJ2-1, with 15 positions matching TRBD2. J gave up 9 bases and V 0 bases, and 4 bases lay outside the gene matches. Per the germline V gene, CDR1 is SGHRS and CDR2 is YFSETQ. This CDR3 has 16 amino acids. The CDR3 DNA follows: TGCGCCAGCAGCTTGGGGACTAGCGGGGGGGCGAGTGAGCAGTTCTTC. Its translation: CASSLGTSGGASEQFF.

This sequence joins TRBV9 and TRBJ2-7; 7 bases match TRBD1. J lost 2 bases, V lost 0 bases, and 5 bases had no gene match. This CDR3 comprises 15 residues. Germline V gives CDR1 SGDLS, CDR2 YYNGEE. The CDR3 loop is CASSVEGTAPYEQYF. CDR3 bases: TGTGCCAGCAGCGTAGAAGGGACAGCTCCCTACGAGCAGTACTTC.

V and J are TRBV4-1 and TRBJ2-7, with unresolved D. Trimming pared 5 bases from V and 4 bases from J, leaving 15 bases between. Germline V gene data show CDR1 as MGHRA and CDR2 as YSYEKL. The CDR3 runs 14 residues. The CDR3, as DNA: TGCGCCAGCAGCTCCCTGGGTCGTCGGTACGAGCAGTACTTC. Residues: CASSSLGRRYEQYF.

The chain uses TRBV7-3 and TRBJ2-5, with D perhaps TRBD2 (6 bases). Germline V gives CDR1 SGHTA, CDR2 FQGTGA. Trimming pared 2 bases from V and 2 bases from J, leaving 9 bases between. There are 14 residues in the CDR3. The CDR3 bases are TGTGCCAGCAGCTTAGAGGCGGGGCAAGAGACCCAGTACTTC. Its protein is CASSLEAGQETQYF.

The genes are TRBV6-5 and TRBJ2-7; D not certain. Trimming pared 5 bases from V and 1 base from J, leaving 6 bases between. The CDR3 loop spans 12 amino acids. Germline V gene data show CDR1 as MNHEY and CDR2 as SVGAGI. The CDR3 DNA reads TGTGCCAGCAGTCCTGGATCCTACGAGCAGTACTTC. Translating it yields CASSPGSYEQYF.

This sequence joins TRBV30 and TRBJ1-1, with D possibly matching TRBD1 (5 bases). Germline V CDR1 and CDR2: GTSNPN, SVGIG (reference sequence). CDR3 length: 13 residues. V lost 8 bases, J lost 4 bases, and 17 bases lay in between. This CDR3 is CARQTAGGTEAFF. In DNA, the CDR3 is TGTGCCCGCCAAACGGCTGGGGGCACTGAAGCTTTCTTT.

The chain links TRBV7-3 to TRBJ2-7, with D possibly TRBD2 on 6 matching bases. The V gene lost 2 bases and the J gene lost 9 bases, with 8 bases spanning the gap. Germline lookup yields CDR1 SGHTA and CDR2 FQGTGA. The CDR3 sequence is 11 residues long. CDR3 sequence: CASSLGAGQYF. In DNA, the CDR3 is TGTGCCAGCAGCTTAGGAGCGGGGCAGTACTTC.

This clone was observed a few times. The chain is built from TRBV30 and TRBJ2-7, with a weak D call TRBD2 (5 bases). The CDR3 length is 12 residues. CDR1 and CDR2 (germline): GTSNPN, SVGIG (reference sequence). V was shortened by 5 bases and J by 7 bases, with 15 bases between the two germline ends. The CDR3: CAWHHRPGEQYF. CDR3 DNA sequence: TGTGCCTGGCATCATCGACCGGGGGAGCAGTACTTC.

This sequence joins TRBV4-1 and TRBJ2-7, with a tentative D call TRBD2 (5 bases). In germline, CDR1 is MGHRA, CDR2 YSYEKL. This CDR3 comprises 14 residues. The V end was cut by 0 bases, the J end by 2 bases, with 8 bases between. CDR3 residues: CASSQEELAYEQYF. For the CDR3, the DNA is TGCGCCAGCAGCCAAGAGGAACTAGCCTACGAGCAGTACTTC.

The chain employs TRBV18 and TRBJ1-4; D is undetermined. Germline V gene data show CDR1 as KGHSH and CDR2 as LQKENI. The CDR3 totals 16 residues. V was cut by 3 bases and J by 5 bases, with 16 bases left in between. This CDR3 reads CASSPSSTGLNEKLFF. CDR3 nucleotide sequence: TGTGCCAGCTCACCGTCTAGCACTGGGTTGAATGAAAAACTGTTTTTT.

The chain carries TRBV5-6 and TRBJ1-1, with D possibly matching TRBD1 (6 bases). The V and J ends lost 1 base and 0 bases respectively, with 10 bases between them. The V gene's germline CDR1 is SGHDT and CDR2 YYEEEE. The CDR3 contains 15 residues. DNA for the CDR3: TGTGCCAGCAGCTTGCCGGAGGGGGTGAACACTGAAGCTTTCTTT. Translated: CASSLPEGVNTEAFF.

The rearrangement uses TRBV18 and TRBJ1-4; 8 bases are a match to TRBD1. The ends lost 8 bases at V and 6 bases at J; junction bases unmatched: 2. Germline CDR1 and CDR2: KGHSH and LQKENI. CDR3 length: 12 residues. The CDR3 nucleotides read TGTGCCAGCGAGACAGGGGATGAAAAACTGTTTTTT. This translates into CASETGDEKLFF.

V is TRBV9 and J is TRBJ2-3; D tentatively reads TRBD1 or TRBD2 (7 bases each). The CDR3 length is 16 residues. V was trimmed by 4 bases and J by 2 bases, leaving 17 bases between them. In germline, CDR1 is SGDLS, CDR2 YYNGEE. CDR3 loop: CASSQGGLIPTDTQYF. For the CDR3, the DNA is TGTGCCAGCAGCCAGGGGGGGTTAATTCCCACAGATACGCAGTATTTT.

The chain uses TRBV14 and TRBJ2-4; 7 nucleotides match TRBD2. V trimming: 0 bases; J trimming: 8 bases; junction bases outside the gene matches: 1. This CDR3 spans 13 amino acids. Looked up from germline, CDR1 is SGHDN and CDR2 is FVKESK. In nucleotides, the CDR3 is TGTGCCAGCAGCCAAGAGGGGGGGTACATTCAGTACTTC. Translation gives CASSQEGGYIQYF.

The chain employs TRBV6-6 and TRBJ2-6; D is undetermined. Germline loops: CDR1 MNHNY, CDR2 SVGAGI (reference sequence). Between the trimmed V and J ends, which lost 6 bases and 2 bases, there was a span of 2 bases. The CDR3 length is 12 residues. CDR3 coding DNA: TGTGCCAGCAGACCTGGGGCCAACGTCCTGACTTTC. It specifies CASRPGANVLTF.

The genes are TRBV14 and TRBJ2-1; 10 nucleotides line up with TRBD1. Germline-derived CDR1 and CDR2 are SGHDN and FVKESK. This CDR3 contains 15 residues. Losses at the gene ends were 3 bases for V and 3 bases for J; bases not matched to a gene: 2. CDR3 nucleotide sequence: TGTGCCAGCAGCCAGGGACAGGGGATCTACAATGAGCAGTTCTTC. It codes for CASSQGQGIYNEQFF.

This clone appeared a single time. The chain employs TRBV6-5 and TRBJ1-6; D is perhaps TRBD1 (5 bases). This CDR3 has 14 residues. The V and J ends lost 8 bases and 8 bases respectively, with 16 bases between them. CDR1 is MNHEY and CDR2 is SVGAGI in the germline V gene. The CDR3 nucleotides read TGTGCCAGCTCCCAGGGACGAGGGTATTCACCCCTCCACTTT. Translated: CASSQGRGYSPLHF.

The chain has TRBV29-1 and TRBJ2-2; weak D call: TRBD1 (6 bases). Germline V gene sequence: CDR1 SQVTM, CDR2 ANQGSEA. This CDR3 comprises 13 residues. Trimming left V 6 bases short and J 5 bases short, with 13 bases between. This CDR3 is CSVARGGTGELFF. CDR3 nucleotides: TGCAGCGTAGCACGAGGGGGAACCGGGGAGCTGTTTTTT.

The chain is built from TRBV2 and TRBJ1-4; D unclear. The CDR3 sequence is 14 residues long. CDR1 and CDR2 from the germline V gene are SNHLY and FYNNEI. Trimming took off 1 base at V and 9 bases at J, with 12 bases between the two ends. As DNA, the CDR3 is TGTGCCAGCAGTGAAGAGTTCCCCCTACAAAAACTGTTTTTT. Translation gives CASSEEFPLQKLFF.

The chain couples TRBV5-6 to TRBJ1-1; D not certain. CDR1 is SGHDT, CDR2 YYEEEE, per germline. The CDR3 runs to 15 residues. V lost 0 bases to trimming and J lost 2 bases, with 11 bases between them. CDR3 amino acids: CASSLGPGPNTEAFF. DNA for the CDR3: TGTGCCAGCAGCTTGGGTCCAGGCCCAAACACTGAAGCTTTCTTT.

As to this clone: One end of the junction varies from germline; a read error may be responsible. The CDR3 is CASSAITGSGDTIYF. The DNA of the CDR3 is TGTGCCAGCAGCGCCATAACAGGGAGTGGAGACACCATATATTTT. The chain recombines TRBV9 with TRBJ1-3; D is possibly TRBD1 (6 bases). Looked up from germline, CDR1 is SGDLS and CDR2 is YYNGEE. CDR3 size: 15 residues.

The rearrangement joins TRBV6-5 to TRBJ1-4; D is unclear. The V and J ends lost 2 bases and 6 bases respectively, with 10 bases between them. Germline CDR1 reads MNHEY; CDR2 reads SVGAGI. The CDR3 is 14 residues long. The CDR3, as DNA: TGTGCCAGCAGTTACAGTCGGACGGATGAAAAACTGTTTTTT. This codes for CASSYSRTDEKLFF.

The chain links TRBV9 to TRBJ2-5; weak D call: TRBD1 (5 bases). V dropped 4 bases and J dropped 4 bases, with 14 bases sitting between them. This CDR3 is 14 amino acids long. Germline V gene lookup returns CDR1 SGDLS and CDR2 YYNGEE. The CDR3 region has the DNA TGTGCCAGCAGCTCCCTAGGGGTGGGAGAGACCCAGTACTTC. Translated: CASSSLGVGETQYF.

V is TRBV29-1 and J is TRBJ2-2; D is unclear. The V end lost 0 bases, the J end lost 3 bases, and 5 bases lay between the germline ends. The CDR3 length is 13 residues. Germline V gene data show CDR1 as SQVTM and CDR2 as ANQGSEA. CDR3 protein: CSVEEGYTGELFF. DNA of the CDR3: TGCAGCGTTGAAGAGGGTTACACCGGGGAGCTGTTTTTT.